This TCR beta chain emerged from a study of T cell clonality in common variable immunodeficiency. Overall study results and limits: Reportedly, TCR beta sequences from common variable immunodeficiency showed fewer deletions and N-nucleotide insertions.

The assay was immunoSEQ multiplex PCR, and TCRdb's table has in-frame clones only and misses some. The sample has 25,000 to 35,000 clones, none seen only once. This clone appeared a few times. No antigen is known for it. The CDR3 end falls 3 residues outside the read, so it is completed with the germline J gene. V was clipped by 1 base and J by 6 bases, with 10 bases between them. Germline V CDR1 and CDR2: SGHTA, FQGTGA. There are 14 residues in the CDR3. The J gene is TRBJ2-1, the V gene TRBV7-3, with D possibly matching TRBD2 (6 bases). Sequencing was performed on peripheral blood mononuclear cells. The sequence derives from a human donor with common variable immunodeficiency. The CDR3 sequence is CASSLSGTSNEQFF. The DNA read from the CDR3 is TGTGCCAGCAGCTTAAGCGGGACTTCCAATGAG.